This TCR beta chain was sequenced for a study of blood T cell repertoires in COVID-19. Study as a whole: Whether acute or convalescent, the COVID-19 samples came from the United States, Italy and Spain.

Authors' processing steps: By means of reference gene primer amplification, nucleated cell counts were estimated. Some clones are missing from TCRdb's copy, which holds only in-frame ones; the method was immunoSEQ multiplex PCR. V and J calls and clone size are as listed in that table; D and trimming were resolved from the DNA. Seen here are about 85,000 clones, about 83% observed once, and the top ten hold 5% to 5.5%. In germline, CDR1 is MNHNY, CDR2 SVGAGI (reference sequence). V shed 3 bases and J 4 bases; nucleotides not matched to a gene: 1. The CDR3 has 14 amino acids. The sequence derives from a man aged 55-75 years with acute or convalescent COVID-19. The V and J genes are TRBV6-6 and TRBJ2-2, with 8 bases that match TRBD2. Sequencing used peripheral blood. CDR3 coding DNA: TGTGCCAGCAGTTATAGCGGGGCCACCGGGGAGCTGTTTTTT. Translating gives CASSYSGATGELFF.